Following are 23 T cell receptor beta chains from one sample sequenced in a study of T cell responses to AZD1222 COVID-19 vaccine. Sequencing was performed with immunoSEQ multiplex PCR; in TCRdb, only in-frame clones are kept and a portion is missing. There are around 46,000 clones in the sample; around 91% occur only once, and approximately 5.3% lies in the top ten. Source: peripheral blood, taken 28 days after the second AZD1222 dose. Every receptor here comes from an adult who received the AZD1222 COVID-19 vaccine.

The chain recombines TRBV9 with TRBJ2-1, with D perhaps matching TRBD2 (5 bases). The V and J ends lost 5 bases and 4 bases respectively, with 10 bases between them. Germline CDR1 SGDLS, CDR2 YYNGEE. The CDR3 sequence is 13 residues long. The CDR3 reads CASSPAEYNEQFF. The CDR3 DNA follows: TGTGCCAGCAGTCCAGCGGAGTACAATGAGCAGTTCTTC.

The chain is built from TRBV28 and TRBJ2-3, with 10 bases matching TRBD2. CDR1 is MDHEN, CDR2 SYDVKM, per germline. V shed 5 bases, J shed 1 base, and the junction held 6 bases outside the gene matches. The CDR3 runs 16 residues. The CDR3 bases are TGTGCCAGCAGTCCGTGGACTAGCGGAGGCACAGATACGCAGTATTTT. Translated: CASSPWTSGGTDTQYF.

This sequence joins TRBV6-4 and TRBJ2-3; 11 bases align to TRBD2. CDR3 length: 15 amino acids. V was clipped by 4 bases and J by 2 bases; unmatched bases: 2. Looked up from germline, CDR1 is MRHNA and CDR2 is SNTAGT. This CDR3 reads CASSVLAGDTDTQYF. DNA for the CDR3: TGTGCCAGCAGTGTACTAGCGGGGGACACAGATACGCAGTATTTT.

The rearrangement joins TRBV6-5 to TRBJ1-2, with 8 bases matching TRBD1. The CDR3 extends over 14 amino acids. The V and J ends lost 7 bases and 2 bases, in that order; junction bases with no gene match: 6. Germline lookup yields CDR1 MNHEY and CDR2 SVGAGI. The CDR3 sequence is CASTGTGGNYGYTF. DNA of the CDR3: TGTGCCAGCACCGGGACAGGCGGAAACTATGGCTACACCTTC.

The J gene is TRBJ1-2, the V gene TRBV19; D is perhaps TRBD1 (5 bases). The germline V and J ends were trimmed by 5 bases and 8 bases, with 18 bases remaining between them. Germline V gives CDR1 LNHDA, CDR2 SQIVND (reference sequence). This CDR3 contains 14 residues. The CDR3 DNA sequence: TGTGCCAGTAGTGGCACTCAGGGCACGCGCGGCTACACCTTC. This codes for CASSGTQGTRGYTF.

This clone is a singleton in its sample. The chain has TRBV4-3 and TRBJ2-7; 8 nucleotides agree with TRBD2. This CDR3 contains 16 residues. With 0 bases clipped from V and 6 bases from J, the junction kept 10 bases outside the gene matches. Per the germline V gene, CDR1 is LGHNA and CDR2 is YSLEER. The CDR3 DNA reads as TGCGCCAGCAGCCAAGATTTGGGGACTAGTGTGACCGAGCAGTACTTC. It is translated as CASSQDLGTSVTEQYF.

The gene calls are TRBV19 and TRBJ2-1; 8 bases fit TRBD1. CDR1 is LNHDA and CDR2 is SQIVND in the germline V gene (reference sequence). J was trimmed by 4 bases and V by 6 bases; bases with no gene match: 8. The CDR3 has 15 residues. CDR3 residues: CASSGSGQVYNEQFF. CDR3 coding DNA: TGTGCCAGTAGCGGATCGGGACAGGTATACAATGAGCAGTTCTTC.

CDR3 nucleotides: TGTGCCAGCGATGGCCAGCCCGGCTACGAGCAGTACTTC. Translation gives CASDGQPGYEQYF. The chain uses TRBV7-9 and TRBJ2-7, with D unresolved. V was cut by 8 bases and J by 3 bases, with 14 bases left in between. The length of the CDR3 is 13 residues. Germline CDR1 and CDR2: SEHNR and FQNEAQ (reference sequence).

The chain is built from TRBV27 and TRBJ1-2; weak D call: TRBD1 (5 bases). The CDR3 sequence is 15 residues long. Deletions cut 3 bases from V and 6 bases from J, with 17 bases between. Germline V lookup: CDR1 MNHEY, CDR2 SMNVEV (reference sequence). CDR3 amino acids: CASSLGGHRGDGYTF. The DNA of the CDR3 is TGTGCCAGCAGTTTGGGGGGTCATCGAGGAGATGGCTACACCTTC.

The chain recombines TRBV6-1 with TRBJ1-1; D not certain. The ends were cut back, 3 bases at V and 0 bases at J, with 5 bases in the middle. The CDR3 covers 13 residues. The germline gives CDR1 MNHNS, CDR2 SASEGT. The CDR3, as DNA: TGTGCCAGCAGTGACAAAATGAACACTGAAGCTTTCTTT. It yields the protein CASSDKMNTEAFF.

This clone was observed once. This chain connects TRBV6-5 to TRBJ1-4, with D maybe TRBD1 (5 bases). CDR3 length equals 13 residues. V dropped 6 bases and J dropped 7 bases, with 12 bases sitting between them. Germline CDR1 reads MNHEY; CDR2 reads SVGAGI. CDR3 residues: CASRSGRGEKLFF. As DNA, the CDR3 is TGTGCCAGCAGGTCAGGGCGGGGTGAAAAACTGTTTTTT.

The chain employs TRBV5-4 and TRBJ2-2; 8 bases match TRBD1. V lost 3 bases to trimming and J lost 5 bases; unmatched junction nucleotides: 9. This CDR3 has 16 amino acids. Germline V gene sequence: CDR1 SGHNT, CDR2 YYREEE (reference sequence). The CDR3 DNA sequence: TGTGCCAGCAGCTCCGGGACAGGTCCCTCTACCGGGGAGCTGTTTTTT. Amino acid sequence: CASSSGTGPSTGELFF. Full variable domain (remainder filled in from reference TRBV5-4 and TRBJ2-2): ETGVTQSPTHLIKTRGQQVTLRCSSQSGHNTVSWYQQALGQGPQFIFQYYREEENGRGNFPPRFSGLQFPNYSSELNVNALELDDSALYLCASSSGTGPSTGELFFGEGSRLTVL.

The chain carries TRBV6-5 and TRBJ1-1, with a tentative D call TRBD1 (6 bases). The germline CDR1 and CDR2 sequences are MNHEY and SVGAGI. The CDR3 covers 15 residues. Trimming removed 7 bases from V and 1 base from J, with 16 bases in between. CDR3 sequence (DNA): TGTGCCAGCACCCCGTGGAGGGGGACGAACACTGAAGCTTTCTTT. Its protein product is CASTPWRGTNTEAFF.

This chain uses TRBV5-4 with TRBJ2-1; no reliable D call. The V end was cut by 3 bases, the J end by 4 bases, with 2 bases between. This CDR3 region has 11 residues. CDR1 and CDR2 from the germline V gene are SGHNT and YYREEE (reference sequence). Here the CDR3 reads CASSSYNEQFF. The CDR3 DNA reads TGTGCCAGCAGCTCGTACAATGAGCAGTTCTTC.

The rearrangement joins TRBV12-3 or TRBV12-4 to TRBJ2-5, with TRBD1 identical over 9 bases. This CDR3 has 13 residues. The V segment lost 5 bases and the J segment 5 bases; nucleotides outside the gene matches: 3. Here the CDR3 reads CASSIDRGETQYF. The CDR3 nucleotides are TGTGCCAGCAGTATTGACAGGGGGGAGACCCAGTACTTC.

This chain's CDR3 is CASSLDQDYEQYF. The CDR3 DNA is TGTGCCAGCAGCTTAGACCAAGACTACGAGCAGTACTTC. This chain connects TRBV11-2 to TRBJ2-7, with D unclear. This CDR3 has 13 residues. Trimming removed 0 bases at V and 3 bases at J, with 6 bases between. Germline V gives CDR1 SGHAT, CDR2 FQNNGV.

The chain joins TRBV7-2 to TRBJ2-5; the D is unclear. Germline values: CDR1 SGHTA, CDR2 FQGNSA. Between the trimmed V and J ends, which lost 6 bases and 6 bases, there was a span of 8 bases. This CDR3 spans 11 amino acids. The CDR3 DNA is TGTGCCAGCAGTCAGGCACAGACCCAGTACTTC. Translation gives CASSQAQTQYF.

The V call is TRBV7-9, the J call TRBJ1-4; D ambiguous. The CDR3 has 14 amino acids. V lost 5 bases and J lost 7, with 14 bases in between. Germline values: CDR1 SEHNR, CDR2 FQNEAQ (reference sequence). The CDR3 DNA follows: TGTGCCAGCAGCCCCCCCCCGGCAGCTGAAAAACTGTTTTTT. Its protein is CASSPPPAAEKLFF.

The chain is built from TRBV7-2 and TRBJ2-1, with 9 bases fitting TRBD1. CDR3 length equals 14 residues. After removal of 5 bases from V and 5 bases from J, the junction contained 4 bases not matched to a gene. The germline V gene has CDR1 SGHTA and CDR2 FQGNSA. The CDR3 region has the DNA TGTGCCAGCAGCAACGGACAGGGGAACAATGAGCAGTTCTTC. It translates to CASSNGQGNNEQFF.

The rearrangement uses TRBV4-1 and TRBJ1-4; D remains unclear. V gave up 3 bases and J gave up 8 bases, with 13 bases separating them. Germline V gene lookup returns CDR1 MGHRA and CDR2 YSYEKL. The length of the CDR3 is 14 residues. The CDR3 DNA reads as TGCGCCAGCAGCCAGGAAAACAGAGGAGAAAAACTGTTTTTT. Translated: CASSQENRGEKLFF.

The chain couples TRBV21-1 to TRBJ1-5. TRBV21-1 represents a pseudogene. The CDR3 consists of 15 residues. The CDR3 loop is CASSKRVNGGQPQHF. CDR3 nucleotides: TGTGCCAGCAGCAAAAGAGTGAATGGCGGTCAGCCCCAGCATTTT.

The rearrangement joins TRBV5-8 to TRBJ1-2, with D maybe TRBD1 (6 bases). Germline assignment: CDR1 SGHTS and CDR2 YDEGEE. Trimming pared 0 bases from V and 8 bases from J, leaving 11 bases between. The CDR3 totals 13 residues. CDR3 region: CASSLGQGFGYTF. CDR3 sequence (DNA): TGTGCCAGCAGCTTGGGGCAGGGGTTCGGCTACACCTTC.

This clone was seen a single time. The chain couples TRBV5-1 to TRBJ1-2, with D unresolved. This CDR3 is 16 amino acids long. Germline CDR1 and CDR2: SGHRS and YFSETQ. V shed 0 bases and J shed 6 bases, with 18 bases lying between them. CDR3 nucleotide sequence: TGCGCCAGCAGCTTGGGCGTTGAACAGACCTTACATGGCTACACCTTC. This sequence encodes CASSLGVEQTLHGYTF.